This T cell receptor (beta chain) was observed in a study of graft-versus-host responses after intestinal transplantation. TCRdb keeps only in-frame clones here, not all; method: immunoSEQ multiplex PCR. The sample consists of some 100,000 clones, about 93% of them appearing once. Notes on this clone: Its antigen is unidentified.

Germline-derived CDR1 and CDR2 are LGHNA and YNFKEQ. This CDR3 has 18 residues. After removal of 3 bases from V and 7 bases from J, the junction contained 20 bases not matched to a gene. The sample in question was unstimulated CD8+ T cells sorted from spleen or lymph node cells, obtained before intestinal transplant. This sequence joins TRBV4-2 and TRBJ2-5; 7 positions match TRBD2. This receptor was identified in a human donor who received an intestinal transplant. The CDR3 spells CASSHVDGGGPGLRTQYF. The DNA of the CDR3 is TGTGCCAGCAGCCATGTGGATGGGGGGGGTCCAGGTCTTAGGACCCAGTACTTC.